This TCR beta chain appears in the sequencing data of a study of cytomegalovirus exposure and HLA in healthy donors. Study-wide context: Most genotyped donors, approximately 77% of some 400, had Caucasian-associated genetic ancestry. Findings and limits, study-wide: 164 TCR beta chains were listed as cytomegalovirus-associated. A later analysis found most CMV-associated TCR beta chains apparently HLA-restricted.

The PCR ran on 60 Vbeta and 13 Jbeta primers. Measured with immunoSEQ multiplex PCR; TCRdb has only the in-frame clones, and not every one. The sample has approximately 150,000 clones, approximately 80% seen once. Germline values: CDR1 KGHSH, CDR2 LQKENI. The V segment lost 2 bases and the J segment 5 bases; nucleotides outside the gene matches: 19. This CDR3 has 19 amino acids. Turning to this clone: Its antigen is not identified.

Healthy bone marrow donors formed the donor group. This receptor was obtained from a woman aged 55-69 years in good health and CMV-seropositive. The chain combines TRBV18 with TRBJ2-5; 8 bases fit TRBD1. Sequenced sample: PBMCs. CDR3 nucleotide sequence: TGTGCCAGCTCACCATCCATCCCCGTGGGTCAGGGGGCGCGGGAGACCCAGTACTTC. Its translation is CASSPSIPVGQGARETQYF.